This T cell receptor (beta chain) emerged from a study of blood T cell repertoires in COVID-19. Study-level background: Sites across the United States, Italy and Spain contributed samples from acute and convalescent COVID-19. PBMCs, B-cell-depleted T cells, or T cells provided the cDNA or gDNA that made up the material.

Authors' methods: Amplifying reference gene primers gave estimates of nucleated cell counts. TCRdb keeps only in-frame clones here, not all; method: immunoSEQ multiplex PCR. Clone size and V and J calls were adopted from that table, with D and trimming inferred from the DNA. The sample has around 72,000 clones, approximately 91% seen once. Per the germline V gene, CDR1 is MDHEN and CDR2 is SYDVKM. CDR3 length: 15 amino acids. Trimming took 6 bases from V and 6 from J; bases not matched to a gene: 10. This sequence originates from a human donor with active COVID-19. The donor label of this sample is uncertain. Sequencing was performed on peripheral blood. This sequence joins TRBV28 and TRBJ2-7, with 11 bases matching TRBD2. The CDR3 bases are TGTGCCAGCAGCCAGACTAGCGGGACTCTCTTCGAGCAGTACTTC. This codes for CASSQTSGTLFEQYF.